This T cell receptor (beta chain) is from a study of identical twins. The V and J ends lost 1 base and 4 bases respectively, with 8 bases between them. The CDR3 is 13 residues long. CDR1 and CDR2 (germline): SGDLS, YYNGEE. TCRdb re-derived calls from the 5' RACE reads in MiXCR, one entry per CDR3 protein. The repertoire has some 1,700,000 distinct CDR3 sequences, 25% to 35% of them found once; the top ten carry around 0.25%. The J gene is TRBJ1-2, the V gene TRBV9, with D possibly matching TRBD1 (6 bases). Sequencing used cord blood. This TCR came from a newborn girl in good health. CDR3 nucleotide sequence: TGTGCCAGCAGCGTAACAGGGCCCTATGGCTACACCTTC. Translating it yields CASSVTGPYGYTF.